Shown below are 24 T cell receptor beta chains from a single sample sequenced in a study of early T cells in non-severe SARS-CoV-2 infection. TCRdb reprocessed the 5' RACE reads with MiXCR, giving one entry per CDR3 protein. The sample carries 95,000 to 110,000 distinct CDR3 sequences, over 8.5% recorded once. What was sequenced was whole blood. All receptors come from an adult who was a healthcare worker with PCR-confirmed SARS-CoV-2 infection or an uninfected control (not recorded which).

This clonotype was seen a few times. The V call is TRBV4-1, the J call TRBJ2-6; D ambiguous. Germline assignment: CDR1 MGHRA and CDR2 YSYEKL. V lost 1 base and J lost 0, with 7 bases in between. This CDR3 contains 16 residues. CDR3 in DNA: TGCGCCAGCAGCCAAGCTTTGGCCTCTGGGGCCAACGTCCTGACTTTC. It codes for CASSQALASGANVLTF.

The CDR3 DNA is TGTGCCAGCAGTCTAGGTGGGGCCAGATCTAACGAGCAGTACTTC. Translating gives CASSLGGARSNEQYF. The chain is built from TRBV28 and TRBJ2-7; possible D gene TRBD1, 5 bases. Between the trimmed V and J ends, which lost 5 bases and 5 bases, there was a span of 19 bases. The CDR3 is 15 residues long. Germline V gene sequence: CDR1 MDHEN, CDR2 SYDVKM.

This clonotype was counted at least ten times. The V gene is TRBV12-3 or TRBV12-4, the J gene TRBJ2-1, with a tentative D call TRBD2 (6 bases). Trimming shortened V by 4 bases and J by 10 bases, and 17 bases separated the two germline ends. This CDR3 spans 14 amino acids. DNA for the CDR3: TGTGCCAGCAGTTCTGGCGGCGGGATTGGAGAGCAGTTCTTC. This sequence encodes CASSSGGGIGEQFF.

This clonotype was recorded many times. The CDR3 spells CAWDWTTTGELFF. In DNA form, the CDR3 reads TGTGCCTGGGATTGGACGACTACCGGGGAGCTGTTTTTT. The chain has TRBV30 and TRBJ2-2, with D unresolved. The V gene lost 5 bases and the J gene lost 5 bases, with 12 bases spanning the gap. Germline CDR1 is GTSNPN and CDR2 is SVGIG (reference sequence). The CDR3 contains 13 residues.

This clonotype was observed a handful of times. The V and J genes are TRBV12-3 or TRBV12-4 and TRBJ1-6, with D perhaps TRBD1 (6 bases). There are 16 residues in the CDR3. V was clipped by 4 bases and J by 7 bases, with 17 bases between them. As DNA, the CDR3 is TGTGCCAGCAGTTATCGTGGGGGCGCGAGAAATTCACCCCTCCACTTT. Translating it yields CASSYRGGARNSPLHF.

The gene calls are TRBV10-3 and TRBJ2-7, with TRBD2 matching over 12 bases. The ends lost 2 bases at V and 5 bases at J; junction bases unmatched: 7. The CDR3 has 16 amino acids. Germline V CDR1 and CDR2: ENHRY, SYGVKD. The CDR3, as DNA: TGTGCCATCAGTGAGCCAGGACTAGCGGGGTTCAACGAGCAGTACTTC. As protein: CAISEPGLAGFNEQYF.

Points on this clonotype: A much larger clone sits a single nucleotide away, making a read error possible. Because the CDR3 is missing its conserved closing phenylalanine or tryptophan, this is likely a read error. This chain connects TRBV20-1 to TRBJ1-1; D is unclear. V lost 3 bases to trimming and J lost 4 bases, with 6 bases between them. CDR3 length: 11 residues. In germline, CDR1 is DFQATT, CDR2 SNEGSKA (reference sequence). The CDR3 is CSASRPTEAFS. The CDR3 DNA reads as TGCAGTGCTAGTAGACCCACTGAAGCTTTCTCT.

The table lists this clonotype with many counts. The rearrangement joins TRBV7-2 to TRBJ2-1; D is unresolved. Trimming pared 4 bases from V and 5 bases from J, leaving 12 bases between. From germline, CDR1 is SGHTA and CDR2 FQGNSA. The CDR3 contains 14 residues. CDR3 residues: CASSSDVLDNEQFF. CDR3 bases: TGTGCCAGCAGCTCGGACGTACTGGACAATGAGCAGTTCTTC. The whole variable domain, remainder taken from reference TRBV7-2 and TRBJ2-1, is GAGVSQSPSNKVTEKGKDVELRCDPISGHTALYWYRQSLGQGLEFLIYFQGNSAPDKSGLPSDRFSAERTGGSVSTLTIQRTQQEDSAVYLCASSSDVLDNEQFFGPGTRLTVL.

This clonotype was detected many times. V and J are TRBV10-2 and TRBJ2-7, with TRBD1 matching 9 bases. V trimming: 7 bases; J trimming: 4 bases; junction bases outside the gene matches: 8. The CDR3 spans 14 residues. CDR1 and CDR2 (germline): WSHSY, SAAADI. CDR3: CASKDRGEPYEQYF. CDR3 bases: TGCGCCAGCAAGGACAGGGGAGAGCCTTACGAGCAGTACTTC.

This clonotype was seen repeatedly, ten times or more. The chain links TRBV5-1 to TRBJ2-7; 9 positions agree with TRBD2. V shed 2 bases, J shed 2 bases, and the junction held 11 bases outside the gene matches. CDR1 is SGHRS and CDR2 is YFSETQ in the germline V gene. The CDR3 consists of 17 residues. CDR3 sequence reads: CASSFSGSTGSTYEQYF. DNA for the CDR3: TGCGCCAGCAGCTTTAGCGGGAGCACGGGGAGTACCTACGAGCAGTACTTC.

This clonotype has a handful of counts. This rearrangement joins TRBV7-6 to TRBJ2-1; TRBD1 is a possible D gene (6 bases). CDR1 and CDR2 (germline): SGHVS, FNYEAQ. CDR3 length: 15 residues. The V and J ends lost 5 bases and 7 bases respectively, with 18 bases between them. The CDR3, as DNA: TGTGCCAGCAGCCCCAGAGCAGGGGCGACAAATGAGCAGTTCTTC. This codes for CASSPRAGATNEQFF.

As for this clonotype: Since a much larger clone is just one base distant, this may be a read error. The chain carries TRBV30 and TRBJ2-1, with D tentatively TRBD2 (7 bases). In germline, CDR1 is GTSNPN, CDR2 SVGIG (reference sequence). V was clipped by 5 bases and J by 6 bases, with 26 bases between them. The CDR3 runs 17 residues. The CDR3 region is CAWSVGPGQAGSNEQFF. The CDR3 DNA reads as TGTGCCTGGTCGGTGGGACCGGGACAAGCGGGATCCAATGAGCAGTTCTTC.

This clonotype was detected ten times or more. This rearrangement joins TRBV29-1 to TRBJ2-5; TRBD2 agrees at 7 bases. This CDR3 has 16 residues. With V trimmed by 4 bases and J by 0 bases, 11 bases remained unmatched. Germline values: CDR1 SQVTM, CDR2 ANQGSEA. CDR3 sequence (DNA): TGCAGCGTTGGGGCGACGACTAGCAGGTACCAAGAGACCCAGTACTTC. Amino acids: CSVGATTSRYQETQYF.

In its sample, this clonotype was seen many times. This rearrangement joins TRBV4-1 to TRBJ2-7, with 11 bases that match TRBD1. The CDR3 loop spans 15 amino acids. Unmatched junction bases numbered 5, after V lost 3 bases and J lost 4 bases. Germline values: CDR1 MGHRA, CDR2 YSYEKL. DNA of the CDR3: TGCGCCAGCAGCCAGACCGGGACAGGGGGTTACGAGCAGTACTTC. Its translation: CASSQTGTGGYEQYF.

The chain couples TRBV6-2 or TRBV6-3 to TRBJ2-3; D is uncertain. The CDR3 is 15 amino acids. The germline V gene has CDR1 MNHEY and CDR2 SVGEGT. V was clipped by 5 bases and J by 5 bases, with 17 bases between them. CDR3 protein: CASSPRSAVGDTQYF. The CDR3 DNA reads as TGTGCCAGCAGTCCTCGTAGTGCGGTTGGAGATACGCAGTATTTT.

This clonotype was observed a handful of times. The chain is built from TRBV28 and TRBJ2-1, with TRBD2 as a possible D gene (5 bases). Trimming cost V 7 bases and J 14 bases, with 12 bases left between them. CDR1 and CDR2 (germline): MDHEN, SYDVKM. The CDR3 covers 10 residues. In nucleotides, the CDR3 is TGTGCCAGCAAGGGCGGGTCTAAGTTCTTC. This codes for CASKGGSKFF.

This clonotype was detected ten times or more. The chain is built from TRBV12-3 or TRBV12-4 and TRBJ2-7; 8 bases align to TRBD1. V shed 9 bases, J shed 7 bases, and the junction held 14 bases outside the gene matches. The length of the CDR3 is 14 residues. The CDR3 is CASTPGQAHREQYF. The CDR3 nucleotides are TGTGCCAGTACCCCGGGACAGGCCCACAGGGAGCAGTACTTC.

There are many counts of this clonotype. The V and J genes are TRBV6-5 and TRBJ2-7; no reliable D call. Germline loops: CDR1 MNHEY, CDR2 SVGAGI. With 0 bases removed from V and 6 bases from J, the gap between germline ends came to 15 bases. This CDR3 is built from 15 residues. The CDR3 sequence: CASSYSTASWGEQYF. Here the CDR3 DNA reads TGTGCCAGCAGTTACTCGACGGCGTCATGGGGCGAGCAGTACTTC.

J is TRBJ2-7 and V is TRBV28; 10 nucleotides line up with TRBD2. Germline CDR1 MDHEN, CDR2 SYDVKM. This CDR3 has 17 amino acids. The V gene end was trimmed by 5 bases and the J gene end by 2 bases; junction bases not matched to a gene: 12. CDR3 DNA sequence: TGTGCCAGCAGTAAACCAGCGGGAGGGTACCGTACCTACGAGCAGTACTTC. Encoded protein: CASSKPAGGYRTYEQYF.

The table lists this clonotype with many counts. V and J are TRBV5-8 and TRBJ2-1; TRBD2 might be the D (5 bases). In germline, CDR1 is SGHTS, CDR2 YDEGEE. The CDR3 has 16 residues. With 4 bases removed from V and 6 bases from J, the gap between germline ends came to 20 bases. The CDR3 loop is CASSIHEGLGSNEQFF. The CDR3 DNA is TGTGCCAGCAGCATTCACGAAGGTTTAGGGAGCAATGAGCAGTTCTTC.

This clonotype was observed many times. The rearrangement links TRBV28 to TRBJ1-5; perhaps TRBD1 as D (5 bases). V was trimmed by 7 bases and J by 3 bases, leaving 13 bases between them. The CDR3 loop spans 14 amino acids. Germline CDR1 reads MDHEN; CDR2 reads SYDVKM. CDR3 sequence reads: CASTLSRVNQPQHF. The CDR3 DNA sequence: TGTGCCAGCACCCTGTCCAGGGTCAATCAGCCCCAGCATTTT.

This clonotype was seen ten or more times. The V gene is TRBV15, the J gene TRBJ2-7; perhaps TRBD2 as D (6 bases). Germline CDR1 reads LNHNV; CDR2 reads YYDKDF (reference sequence). Deletions cut 3 bases from V and 4 bases from J, with 10 bases between. The CDR3 sequence is 13 residues long. CDR3 loop: CATSSRLGYEQYF. In DNA, the CDR3 is TGTGCCACCAGCAGCCGACTAGGATACGAGCAGTACTTC.

This clonotype has only a few counts. This rearrangement joins TRBV3-1 to TRBJ2-7; D uncertain. In germline, CDR1 is LGHDT, CDR2 YNNKEL (reference sequence). There are 14 residues in the CDR3. V shed 1 base and J shed 3 bases, with 10 bases lying between them. The CDR3 protein is CASSQGTGLYEQYF. CDR3 DNA: TGTGCCAGCAGCCAAGGTACGGGCCTCTACGAGCAGTACTTC.

V usage is TRBV2 and J usage is TRBJ2-4; D perhaps matches TRBD1 (6 bases). V was cut by 6 bases and J by 8 bases, with 11 bases left in between. CDR1 is SNHLY and CDR2 is FYNNEI in the germline V gene. The CDR3 totals 12 residues. CDR3 sequence reads: CASSGQSDIQYF. In nucleotides, the CDR3 is TGTGCCAGCAGCGGACAGTCGGACATTCAGTACTTC.